The clone carrying this T cell receptor beta chain was observed many times. J was trimmed by 2 bases and V by 6 bases; bases with no gene match: 5. The CDR3 length is 14 residues. The germline V gene has CDR1 GTSNPN and CDR2 SVGIG (reference sequence). The TCR library protocol was used to attach unique molecular identifiers. These identifiers were attached to individual cDNA molecules. TCRdb reprocessed the 5' RACE reads with MiXCR, giving one entry per CDR3 protein. Here the sample spans fewer than 25,000 distinct CDR3 sequences, over 4% being singletons. This entry belongs to a study of early T cells in non-severe SARS-CoV-2 infection.

This rearrangement joins TRBV30 to TRBJ1-5; TRBD1 matches 9 bases. This TCR came from an adult who was a healthcare worker with PCR-confirmed SARS-CoV-2 infection or an uninfected control (not recorded which). The sequenced sample consisted of whole blood. CDR3 coding DNA: TGTGCCTGTCCGGGACAGGGTGGCAATCAGCCCCAGCATTTT. As protein: CACPGQGGNQPQHF.